This entry lists 5 T cell receptor beta chains sequenced from one sample in a study of blood T cell repertoires in COVID-19. Profiling relied on immunoSEQ multiplex PCR, and the TCRdb table lists in-frame clones only, not all of them. The table lists about 200,000 clones, 84% of them singletons. Specimen: peripheral blood. These receptor sequences come from a human donor in a cohort sampled during active COVID-19.

This clone was recorded only once. This sequence joins TRBV7-9 and TRBJ2-3, with D possibly matching TRBD2 (6 bases). The CDR3 is 14 amino acids. Trimming shortened V by 0 bases and J by 4 bases, and 8 bases separated the two germline ends. The germline V gene has CDR1 SEHNR and CDR2 FQNEAQ (reference sequence). This CDR3 is CASSLASGPDTQYF. CDR3 nucleotides: TGTGCCAGCAGCTTAGCTAGCGGCCCAGATACGCAGTATTTT.

The chain couples TRBV5-4 to TRBJ1-2, with a tentative D call TRBD1 (5 bases). CDR3 length equals 15 residues. Looked up from germline, CDR1 is SGHNT and CDR2 is YYREEE (reference sequence). Between the trimmed V and J ends, which lost 4 bases and 5 bases, there was a span of 18 bases. The CDR3: CASSAPRGAYYGYTF. The CDR3 nucleotides read TGTGCCAGCAGCGCCCCAAGGGGCGCTTATTATGGCTACACCTTC.

The rearrangement joins TRBV3-1 (or the pseudogene TRBV3-2) to TRBJ1-2, with TRBD1 as a possible D gene (5 bases). The germline CDR1 and CDR2 sequences are LGHDT and YNNKEL (reference sequence). The CDR3 extends over 18 amino acids. The germline V and J ends were trimmed by 0 bases and 4 bases, with 21 bases remaining between them. CDR3 residues: CASSQEGGGGPRPYGYTF. The CDR3 DNA sequence: TGTGCCAGCAGCCAAGAGGGGGGGGGAGGGCCCCGACCCTATGGCTACACCTTC.

The rearrangement uses TRBV12-3 or TRBV12-4 and TRBJ2-7, with D maybe TRBD1 (7 bases). Trimming pared 8 bases from V and 4 bases from J, leaving 15 bases between. The CDR3 runs 13 residues. The CDR3 DNA follows: TGTGCCAGCCTGGAGGGGGCAGGATACGAGCAGTACTTC. It encodes CASLEGAGYEQYF.

The CDR3 sequence: CASSREDRAYEQYF. In nucleotides, the CDR3 is TGTGCCAGTAGTCGAGAGGACAGAGCCTACGAGCAGTACTTC. The chain couples TRBV19 to TRBJ2-7; the D gene is possibly TRBD1 (6 bases). CDR1 and CDR2 (germline): LNHDA, SQIVND (reference sequence). The length of the CDR3 is 14 residues. Between the trimmed V and J ends, which lost 5 bases and 2 bases, there was a span of 13 bases.